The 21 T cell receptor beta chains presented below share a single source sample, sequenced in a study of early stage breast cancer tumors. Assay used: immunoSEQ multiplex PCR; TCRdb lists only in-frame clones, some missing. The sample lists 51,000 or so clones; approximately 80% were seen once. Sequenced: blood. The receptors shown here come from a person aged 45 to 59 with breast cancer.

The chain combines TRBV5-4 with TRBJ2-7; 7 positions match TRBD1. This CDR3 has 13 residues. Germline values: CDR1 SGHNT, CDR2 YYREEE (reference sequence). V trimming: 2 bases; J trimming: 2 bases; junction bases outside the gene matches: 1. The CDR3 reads CASSFDRAYEQYF. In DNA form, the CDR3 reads TGTGCCAGCAGCTTTGACAGGGCCTACGAGCAGTACTTC.

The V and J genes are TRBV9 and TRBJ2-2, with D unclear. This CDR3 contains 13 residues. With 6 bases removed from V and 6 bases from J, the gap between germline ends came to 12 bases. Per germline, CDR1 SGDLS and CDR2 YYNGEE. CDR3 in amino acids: CASKQNGAGELFF. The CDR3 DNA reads TGTGCCAGCAAGCAGAATGGGGCCGGGGAGCTGTTTTTT.

The CDR3 DNA sequence: TGTGCCAGCAGCTCTAGCCAGGGTAAGGACGAGCAGTACTTC. Protein sequence: CASSSSQGKDEQYF. The rearrangement joins TRBV11-3 to TRBJ2-7; D may correspond to TRBD1 or TRBD2 (5 bases each). V shed 4 bases and J shed 5 bases, with 15 bases lying between them. CDR3 length: 14 amino acids. CDR1 SGHNT and CDR2 YENEEA come from the germline V gene.

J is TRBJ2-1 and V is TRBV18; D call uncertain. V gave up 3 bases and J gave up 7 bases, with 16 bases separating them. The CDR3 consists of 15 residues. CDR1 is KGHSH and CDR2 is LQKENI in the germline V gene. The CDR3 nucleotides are TGTGCCAGCTCACCCCAATGGTCCACGGCGAATGAGCAGTTCTTC. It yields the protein CASSPQWSTANEQFF.

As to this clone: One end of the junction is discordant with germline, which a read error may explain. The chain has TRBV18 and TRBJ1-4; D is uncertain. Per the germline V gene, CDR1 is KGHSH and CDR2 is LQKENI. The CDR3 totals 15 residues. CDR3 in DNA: TGTGCCACCTCAATTTCTAGGACAACTAATGAAAAACTGTTTTTT. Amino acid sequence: CATSISRTTNEKLFF.

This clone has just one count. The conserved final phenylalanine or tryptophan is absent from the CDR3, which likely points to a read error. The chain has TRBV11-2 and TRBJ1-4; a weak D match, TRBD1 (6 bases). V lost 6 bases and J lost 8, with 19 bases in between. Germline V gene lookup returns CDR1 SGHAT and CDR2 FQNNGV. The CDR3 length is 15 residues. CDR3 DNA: TGTGCCAGCAGTCTCCGGGGGGCAGGGAGCGAAAAACTGTTTTGT. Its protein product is CASSLRGAGSEKLFC.

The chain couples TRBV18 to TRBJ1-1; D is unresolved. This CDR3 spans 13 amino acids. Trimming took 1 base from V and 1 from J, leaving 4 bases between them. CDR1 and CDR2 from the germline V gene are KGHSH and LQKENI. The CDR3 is CASSPQENTEAFF. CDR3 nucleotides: TGTGCCAGCTCACCACAGGAGAACACTGAAGCTTTCTTT.

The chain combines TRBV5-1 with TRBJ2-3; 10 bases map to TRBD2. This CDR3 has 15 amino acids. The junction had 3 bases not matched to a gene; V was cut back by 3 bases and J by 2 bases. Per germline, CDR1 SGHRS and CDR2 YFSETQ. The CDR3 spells CASSSTSGYTDTQYF. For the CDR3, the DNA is TGCGCCAGCAGCTCGACTAGCGGGTACACAGATACGCAGTATTTT.

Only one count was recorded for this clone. CDR3 amino acids: CASSPWGTLAKNIQYF. In DNA, the CDR3 is TGTGCCAGCAGCCCATGGGGAACACTAGCCAAAAACATTCAGTACTTC. This rearrangement joins TRBV9 to TRBJ2-4, with D uncertain. Trimming cost V 4 bases and J 0 bases, with 14 bases left between them. CDR3 size: 16 residues. The germline V gene encodes CDR1 SGDLS and CDR2 YYNGEE.

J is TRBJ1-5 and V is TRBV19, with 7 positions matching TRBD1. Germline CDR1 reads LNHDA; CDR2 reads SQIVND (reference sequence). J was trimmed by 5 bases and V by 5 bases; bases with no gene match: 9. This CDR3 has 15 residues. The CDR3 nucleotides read TGTGCCAGTAGTCTTGGGGACAGCCTGCATCAGCCCCAGCATTTT. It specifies CASSLGDSLHQPQHF.

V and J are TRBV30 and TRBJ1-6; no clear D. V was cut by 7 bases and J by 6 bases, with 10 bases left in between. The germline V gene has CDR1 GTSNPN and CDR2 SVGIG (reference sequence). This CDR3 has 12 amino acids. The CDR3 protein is CASGSTNSPLHF. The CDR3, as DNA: TGTGCCTCGGGTAGTACTAATTCACCCCTCCACTTT.

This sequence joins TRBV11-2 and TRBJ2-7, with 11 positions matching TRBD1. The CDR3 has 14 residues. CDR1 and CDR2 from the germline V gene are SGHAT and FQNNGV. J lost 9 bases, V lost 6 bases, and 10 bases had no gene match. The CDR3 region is CASSPGTGGSVQYF. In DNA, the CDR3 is TGTGCCAGCAGTCCCGGGACAGGGGGGTCGGTGCAGTACTTC. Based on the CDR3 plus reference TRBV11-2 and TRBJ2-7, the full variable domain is EAGVAQSPRYKIIEKRQSVAFWCNPISGHATLYWYQQILGQGPKLLIQFQNNGVVDDSQLPKDRFSAERLKGVDSTLKIQPAKLEDSAVYLCASSPGTGGSVQYFGPGTRLTVT.

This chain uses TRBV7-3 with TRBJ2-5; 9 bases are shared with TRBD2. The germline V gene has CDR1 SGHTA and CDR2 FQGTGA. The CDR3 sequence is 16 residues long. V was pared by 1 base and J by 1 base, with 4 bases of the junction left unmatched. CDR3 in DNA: TGTGCCAGCAGCTTAATACCTAGCGGGGCCCAAGAGACCCAGTACTTC. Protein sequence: CASSLIPSGAQETQYF.

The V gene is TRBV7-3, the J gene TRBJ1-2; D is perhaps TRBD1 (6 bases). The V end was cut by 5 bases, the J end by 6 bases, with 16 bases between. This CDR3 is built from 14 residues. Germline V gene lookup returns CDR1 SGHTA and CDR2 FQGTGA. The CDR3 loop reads CASSPKEQGHGYTF. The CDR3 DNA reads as TGTGCCAGCAGCCCGAAAGAACAGGGTCATGGCTACACCTTC.

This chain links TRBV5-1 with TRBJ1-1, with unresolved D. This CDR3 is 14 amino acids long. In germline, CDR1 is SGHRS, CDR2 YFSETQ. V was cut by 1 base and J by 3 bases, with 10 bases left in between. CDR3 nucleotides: TGCGCCAGCAGCTTGTACGGGGTTTACACTGAAGCTTTCTTT. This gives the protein CASSLYGVYTEAFF.

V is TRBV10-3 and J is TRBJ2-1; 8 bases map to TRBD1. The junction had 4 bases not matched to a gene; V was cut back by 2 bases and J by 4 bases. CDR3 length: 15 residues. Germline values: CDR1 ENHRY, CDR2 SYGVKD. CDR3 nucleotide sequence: TGTGCCATCAGTGAGGACAGGGGCTCATACAATGAGCAGTTCTTC. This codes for CAISEDRGSYNEQFF.

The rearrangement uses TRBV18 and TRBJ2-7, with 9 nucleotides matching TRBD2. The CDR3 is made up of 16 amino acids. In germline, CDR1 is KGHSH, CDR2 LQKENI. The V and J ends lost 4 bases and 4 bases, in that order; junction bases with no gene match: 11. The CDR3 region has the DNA TGTGCCAGCTCACAATCCGGGACTAGCTTGACTTACGAGCAGTACTTC. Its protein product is CASSQSGTSLTYEQYF.

CDR3 protein: CASKRDVGNTIYF. CDR3 DNA sequence: TGTGCCAGCAAGCGGGACGTGGGAAACACCATATATTTT. The chain joins TRBV2 to TRBJ1-3; D possibly corresponds to TRBD1 (5 bases). V gave up 7 bases and J gave up 4 bases, with 11 bases separating them. Germline V gene lookup returns CDR1 SNHLY and CDR2 FYNNEI. This CDR3 is built from 13 residues.

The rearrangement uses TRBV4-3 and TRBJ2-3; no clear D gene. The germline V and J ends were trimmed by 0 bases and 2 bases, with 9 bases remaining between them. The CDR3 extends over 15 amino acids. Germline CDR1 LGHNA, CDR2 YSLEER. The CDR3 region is CASSQDWRNTDTQYF. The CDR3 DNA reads TGCGCCAGCAGCCAAGATTGGCGTAACACAGATACGCAGTATTTT.

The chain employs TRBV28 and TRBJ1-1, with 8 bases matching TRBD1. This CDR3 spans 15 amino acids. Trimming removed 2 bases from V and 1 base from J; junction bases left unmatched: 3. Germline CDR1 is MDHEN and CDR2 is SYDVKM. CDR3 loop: CASSLLTGANTEAFF. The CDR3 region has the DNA TGTGCCAGCAGTTTACTGACAGGGGCGAACACTGAAGCTTTCTTT.

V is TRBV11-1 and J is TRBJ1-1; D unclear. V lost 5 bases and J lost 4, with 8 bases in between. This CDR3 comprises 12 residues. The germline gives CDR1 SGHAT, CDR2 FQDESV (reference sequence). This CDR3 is CASSRLSTEAFF. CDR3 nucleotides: TGTGCCAGCAGCAGACTCTCCACTGAAGCTTTCTTT.